These 19 T cell receptor beta chains came from one sample sequenced in a study of identical twins. TCRdb re-called the 5' RACE reads with MiXCR, one entry per CDR3 protein. The repertoire consists of about 150,000 distinct CDR3 sequences, with roughly 3.5% occurring once and the leading ten covering 7% to 10%. The sequenced sample was memory T cells sorted from blood. These receptors all come from a man aged 18 to 29 in good health.

This clonotype was observed many times. The chain combines TRBV12-3 or TRBV12-4 with TRBJ2-7, with TRBD1 matching over 8 bases. This CDR3 comprises 14 residues. Germline trimming cut 6 bases from V and 4 bases from J; bases unmatched to any gene: 8. CDR3 amino acids: CASSRGLGTYEQYV. CDR3 DNA sequence: TGTGCCAGCAGCAGGGGGCTTGGGACTTACGAGCAGTACGTC.

This clonotype was seen repeatedly, ten times or more. V is TRBV12-3 or TRBV12-4 and J is TRBJ1-2; D is unclear. The CDR3 spans 14 residues. With 2 bases removed from V and 5 bases from J, the gap between germline ends came to 12 bases. CDR3 protein: CASSLSTGRYGYTF. CDR3 bases: TGTGCCAGCAGTTTAAGTACGGGCAGATATGGCTACACCTTC.

Ten or more counts support this clonotype. The chain is built from TRBV20-1 and TRBJ1-2; unclear D gene. The V and J ends lost 6 bases and 0 bases respectively, with 11 bases between them. Germline loops: CDR1 DFQATT, CDR2 SNEGSKA (reference sequence). The CDR3 has 13 amino acids. The CDR3 DNA reads as TGCAGTGCAATCGCGGCACCTAACTATGGCTACACCTTC. This codes for CSAIAAPNYGYTF.

This clonotype was seen many times. The J gene is TRBJ2-2, the V gene TRBV5-1, with TRBD2 as a possible D gene (6 bases). The CDR3 totals 15 residues. Germline loops: CDR1 SGHRS, CDR2 YFSETQ. With 6 bases removed from V and 3 bases from J, the gap between germline ends came to 15 bases. CDR3 nucleotides: TGCGCCAGCACGAAGAGGGAGGATGACACCGGGGAGCTGTTTTTT. Translation: CASTKREDDTGELFF.

This clonotype was recorded many times. The rearrangement uses TRBV19 and TRBJ2-2; no definite D call. The V gene's germline CDR1 is LNHDA and CDR2 SQIVND (reference sequence). The CDR3 extends over 16 amino acids. V lost 1 base and J 0 bases, leaving 9 bases between the germline ends. CDR3 in amino acids: CASSIGAGANTGELFF. In DNA, the CDR3 is TGTGCCAGTAGTATAGGGGCTGGGGCGAACACCGGGGAGCTGTTTTTT.

This clonotype has at least ten counts. The chain employs TRBV5-1 and TRBJ2-4; the match to TRBD1 covers 9 bases. This CDR3 region has 14 residues. Germline assignment: CDR1 SGHRS and CDR2 YFSETQ. V shed 2 bases, J shed 7 bases, and the junction held 4 bases outside the gene matches. The CDR3 is CASSFSQGANIQYF. The DNA of the CDR3 is TGCGCCAGCAGCTTCTCACAGGGGGCGAACATTCAGTACTTC.

This clonotype has ten or more counts. This chain uses TRBV28 with TRBJ2-4; 8 bases match TRBD2. CDR1 and CDR2 from the germline V gene are MDHEN and SYDVKM. This CDR3 comprises 22 residues. The junction had 24 bases not matched to a gene; V was cut back by 2 bases and J by 3 bases. For the CDR3, the DNA is TGTGCCAGCAGTTTACTTGAGACTATTGCGGGAGGTCTAGAGAAAGACAAAAACATTCAGTACTTC. Protein: CASSLLETIAGGLEKDKNIQYF.

The table lists this clonotype with many counts. The chain joins TRBV5-4 to TRBJ1-6; D is undetermined. Germline CDR1 is SGHNT and CDR2 is YYREEE (reference sequence). V gave up 2 bases and J gave up 7 bases, with 7 bases separating them. The CDR3 runs 13 residues. The CDR3 sequence is CASSFAVNSPLHF. The CDR3 DNA reads TGTGCCAGCAGCTTCGCCGTGAATTCACCCCTCCACTTT.

Many counts were recorded for this clonotype. The rearrangement links TRBV30 to TRBJ2-3; D may be TRBD2 (6 bases). V lost 0 bases to trimming and J lost 0 bases, with 7 bases between them. The CDR3 is made up of 14 amino acids. In germline, CDR1 is GTSNPN, CDR2 SVGIG (reference sequence). DNA for the CDR3: TGTGCCTGGAGTGTGGGGACTAGCACAGATACGCAGTATTTT. Translating it yields CAWSVGTSTDTQYF.

This clonotype has a count of ten or more. The chain employs TRBV15 and TRBJ2-5; a possible D gene is TRBD2 (6 bases). Trimming took 0 bases from V and 3 from J, leaving 11 bases between them. Germline V gives CDR1 LNHNV, CDR2 YYDKDF (reference sequence). The CDR3 sequence is 15 residues long. CDR3 residues: CATSRDWRGEETQYF. CDR3 bases: TGTGCCACCAGCAGAGATTGGAGGGGAGAAGAGACCCAGTACTTC.

This clonotype was observed a few times. This rearrangement joins TRBV5-1 to TRBJ1-1, with D maybe TRBD1 (6 bases). There are 15 residues in the CDR3. V was clipped by 2 bases and J by 1 base, with 12 bases between them. Looked up from germline, CDR1 is SGHRS and CDR2 is YFSETQ. The CDR3 sequence is CASSLAGDRNTEAFF. The DNA of the CDR3 is TGCGCCAGCAGCTTAGCAGGGGACCGGAACACTGAAGCTTTCTTT.

The chain couples TRBV7-2 to TRBJ2-2; 12 nucleotides align to TRBD2. The ends lost 5 bases at V and 6 bases at J; junction bases unmatched: 10. The CDR3 loop spans 17 amino acids. The V gene's germline CDR1 is SGHTA and CDR2 FQGNSA. The CDR3 sequence is CASSIQASGRAAGELFF. CDR3 sequence (DNA): TGTGCCAGCAGCATACAGGCTAGCGGGAGGGCCGCCGGGGAGCTGTTTTTT.

This clonotype was seen many times. In DNA form, the CDR3 reads TGCAGCGTTGAAGGGGCTGGGGGGGCTGGGGAGCAGTACTTC. Its protein product is CSVEGAGGAGEQYF. The rearrangement joins TRBV29-1 to TRBJ2-7; perhaps TRBD2 as D (7 bases). V was trimmed by 1 base and J by 7 bases, leaving 17 bases between them. Germline assignment: CDR1 SQVTM and CDR2 ANQGSEA. This CDR3 has 14 residues.

This clonotype was found many times. The CDR3 DNA reads as TGTGCCAGCAGAGCGGGATTTGTAGATACGCAGTATTTT. Translating gives CASRAGFVDTQYF. The chain recombines TRBV13 with TRBJ2-3; 7 bases map to TRBD2. The V gene end was trimmed by 6 bases and the J gene end by 5 bases; junction bases not matched to a gene: 5. Germline assignment: CDR1 PRHDT and CDR2 FYEKMQ (reference sequence). The CDR3 spans 13 residues.

This clonotype was counted only a few times. The chain couples TRBV7-3 to TRBJ1-5, with a weak D call TRBD1 (5 bases). The V end lost 8 bases, the J end lost 0 bases, and 8 bases lay between the germline ends. This CDR3 has 13 residues. Germline V CDR1 and CDR2: SGHTA, FQGTGA. The CDR3 sequence: CASATDSNQPQHF. The CDR3 DNA sequence: TGTGCCAGCGCGACAGATAGCAATCAGCCCCAGCATTTT.

This clonotype has a count of ten or more. The CDR3 is CASSQAGYEQYF. The CDR3 region has the DNA TGTGCCAGCAGCCAAGCCGGATACGAGCAGTACTTC. The chain links TRBV14 to TRBJ2-7, with D unresolved. This CDR3 spans 12 amino acids. Germline CDR1 and CDR2: SGHDN and FVKESK. V dropped 1 base and J dropped 4 bases, with 5 bases sitting between them.

This clonotype has at least ten counts. The gene calls are TRBV12-3 or TRBV12-4 and TRBJ2-2; perhaps TRBD1 as D (6 bases). V lost 5 bases and J 7 bases, leaving 14 bases between the germline ends. The CDR3 runs to 14 residues. CDR3 sequence (DNA): TGTGCCAGCAGTCCAACCAGGGGTTTCGGGGAGCTGTTTTTT. Translating gives CASSPTRGFGELFF.

This clonotype was recorded many times. V usage is TRBV29-1 and J usage is TRBJ1-1; D unclear. Trimming removed 2 bases from V and 7 bases from J, with 8 bases in between. Germline-derived CDR1 and CDR2 are SQVTM and ANQGSEA. This CDR3 region has 11 residues. CDR3 protein: CSVEPGYEAFF. In DNA form, the CDR3 reads TGCAGCGTTGAACCGGGGTATGAAGCTTTCTTT. Complete variable domain (other parts from reference TRBV29-1 and TRBJ1-1): SAVISQKPSRDICQRGTSLTIQCQVDSQVTMMFWYRQQPGQSLTLIATANQGSEATYESGFVIDKFPISRPNLTFSTLTVSNMSPEDSSIYLCSVEPGYEAFFGQGTRLTVV.

This clonotype was seen ten or more times. This sequence joins TRBV6-5 and TRBJ1-5; no reliable D call. The CDR3 has 17 amino acids. V lost 0 bases and J 1 base, leaving 13 bases between the germline ends. Per germline, CDR1 MNHEY and CDR2 SVGAGI. CDR3 coding DNA: TGTGCCAGCAGTTACTCGATAGTCCCTGGCAGCAATCAGCCCCAGCATTTT. Amino acid sequence: CASSYSIVPGSNQPQHF.